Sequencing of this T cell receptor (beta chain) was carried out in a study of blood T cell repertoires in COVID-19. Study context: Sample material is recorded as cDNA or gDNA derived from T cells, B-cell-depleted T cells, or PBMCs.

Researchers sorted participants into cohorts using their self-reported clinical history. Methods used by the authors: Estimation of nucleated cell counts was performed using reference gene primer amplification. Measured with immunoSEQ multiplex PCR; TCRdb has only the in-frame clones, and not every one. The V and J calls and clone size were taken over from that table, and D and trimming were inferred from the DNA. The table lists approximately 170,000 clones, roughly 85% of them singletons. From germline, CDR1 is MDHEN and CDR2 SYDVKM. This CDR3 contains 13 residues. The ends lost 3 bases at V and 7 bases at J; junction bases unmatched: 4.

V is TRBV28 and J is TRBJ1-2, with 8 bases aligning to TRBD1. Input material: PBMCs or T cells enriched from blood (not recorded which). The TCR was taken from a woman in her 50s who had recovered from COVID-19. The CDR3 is CASSFAGGFGYTF. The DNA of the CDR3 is TGTGCCAGCAGTTTCGCAGGGGGCTTTGGCTACACCTTC.